This entry features one T cell receptor beta chain sequence. This clonotype has more than one count but fewer than ten. Its antigen target is currently unknown. One base away there is no much larger clone; base qualities are not given. Library method: 5' RACE. For sequencing, an Illumina HiSeq 2500 was employed. A second PCR of about 7 to 12 cycles was run with a J-beta primer mix and a sample-barcoded 5' primer. A template-switch 5' adaptor carrying 12 random nucleotides introduced a unique molecular identifier onto each TCR beta cDNA molecule. Each sample yielded at least 3 million CDR3-containing paired-end reads. All of the RNA was converted into first-strand cDNA using the Mint cDNA synthesis kit, with a TRBC-specific oligonucleotide serving as the primer. All cDNA was treated with uracil-DNA glycosylase and then went through a first 18-cycle PCR with the universal primers M1SS and BC2_uni_R. The authors' analysis ran thus. For normalization, 1 million high-quality reads were randomly selected from each sample, with every read carrying a distinct molecular identifier. Reads sharing molecular identifiers were discarded rather than binned into consensus sequences. CDR3 identification, clonotype clustering and error correction used MiTCR with a Q25 quality threshold and the strictest error-elimination algorithm. A nonparametric unseen species model with Euler transformation was used to estimate lower-bound total TCR beta diversity. Using fastp trimming at Q25 and MiXCR clonotype assembly, TCRdb reanalyzed the public sequencing data and kept in-frame beta chains. Every entry covers one CDR3 protein and lists the most common genes and DNA from its rows. The V and J calls shown here were made by TCRdb, not taken from the authors' results. This sample lists 800,000 to 950,000 distinct CDR3 sequences; roughly 52% were detected once. The ten largest clonotypes hold under 15% of the sample.

This sample stems from a study of blood T cells in healthy people across ages (dated by TCRdb to about 2015). About the investigation overall: In model experiments, template switching captured roughly one uniquely barcoded TCR beta cDNA molecule for every two T cells. Age-related changes in TCR beta repertoire diversity were measured in the study by deep sequencing normalized with unique cDNA molecular identifiers. Four age groups were formed from the donors: young (average 16 years), middle-aged (approximately 39), aged (about 68) and long-lived (approximately 80). To avoid experimental bias, donors of different ages were spread randomly across the sequencing lanes. The study analyzed two additional independent replicas of 1 million unique cDNA reads from the same blood draw for two donors, one aged 18 to 29 and one aged 80 or older.

The approximately 39 donors, aged roughly 6 to 95 years, were systemically healthy Caucasian individuals from Russia. Ten milliliters of peripheral blood were drawn from each donor into EDTA-treated Vacutainer tubes. Ficoll-Paque density-gradient centrifugation was used to isolate PBMCs, with at least 7 million obtained per sample. Trizol reagent was used to extract total RNA from the PBMCs, yielding at least 5.5 micrograms per sample. For every donor, an aliquot of PBMCs went through flow cytometry to measure the percentages of naive CD45RAhigh/CD27high T cells. V is trimmed back by 0 bases and J by 0 bases, and the junction contains 2 bases that no gene match accounts for. Measured from the cysteine to the phenylalanine, the CDR3 is 18 residues long. Only CDR3 DNA is held: 54 bases, read in frame from base 1. The germline V gene (reference sequence) yields DFQATT for CDR1 and SNEGSKA for CDR2. General study outcomes and caveats: Total diversity estimates from one million sequenced T cells were considered lower bounds and underestimates. As age increased, observed TCR beta diversity per million T cells dropped in a roughly linear way, and a significant reduction was already evident by age about 40. Conclusive comparison of naive and antigen-experienced compartments was prevented by the profiling of bulk unsorted PBMCs. Donor CMV infection status was unknown, potentially confounding age-related changes in expanded clonotypes. A strong correlation was found between observed TCR beta diversity and the percentage of naive T cells measured by flow cytometry. Compared with the aged group, more naive CD4+ T cells, fewer expanded clones and increased TCR diversity were shown by the long-lived group, suggesting age selection.

The receptor comes from a man aged 25-40 years in good health. The sample taken for sequencing was blood. The chain is encoded by TRBV20-1 joined to TRBJ2-1; TRBD2 aligns with 16 central bases. Here the CDR3 is given as CSARDGTSGGASYNEQFF. The sequence in DNA is TGCAGTGCTAGAGATGGGACTAGCGGGGGGGCCTCCTACAATGAGCAGTTCTTC.